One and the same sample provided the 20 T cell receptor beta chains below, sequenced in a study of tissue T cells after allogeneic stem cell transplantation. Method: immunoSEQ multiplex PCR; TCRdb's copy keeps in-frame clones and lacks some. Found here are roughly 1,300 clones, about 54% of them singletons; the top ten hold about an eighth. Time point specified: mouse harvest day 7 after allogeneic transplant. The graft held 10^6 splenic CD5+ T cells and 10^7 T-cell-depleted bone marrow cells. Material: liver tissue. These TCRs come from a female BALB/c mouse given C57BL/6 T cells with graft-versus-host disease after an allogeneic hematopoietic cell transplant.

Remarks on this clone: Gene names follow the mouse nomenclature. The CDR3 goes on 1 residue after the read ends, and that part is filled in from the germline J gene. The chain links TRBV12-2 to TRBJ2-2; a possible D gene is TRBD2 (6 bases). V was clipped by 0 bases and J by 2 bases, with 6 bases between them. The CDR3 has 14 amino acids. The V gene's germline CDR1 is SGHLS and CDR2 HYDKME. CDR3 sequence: CASSLGGNTGQLYF. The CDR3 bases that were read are TGTGCCAGCTCTCTCGGGGGGAACACCGGGCAGCTCTAC.

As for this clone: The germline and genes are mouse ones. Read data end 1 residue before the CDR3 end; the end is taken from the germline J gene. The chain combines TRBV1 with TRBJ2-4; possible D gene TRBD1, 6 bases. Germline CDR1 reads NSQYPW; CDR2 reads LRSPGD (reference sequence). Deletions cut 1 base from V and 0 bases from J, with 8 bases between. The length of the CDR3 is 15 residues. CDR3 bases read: TGCACCTGCAGTGCAGGGGGACATAGTCAAAACACCTTGTAC. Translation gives CTCSAGGHSQNTLY. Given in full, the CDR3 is CTCSAGGHSQNTLYF.

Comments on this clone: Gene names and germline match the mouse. The CDR3: CASSDHRDYAEQFF. The sequenced CDR3 bases are TGTGCCAGCAGTGATCACAGGGACTATGCTGAGCAGTTC. The V call is TRBV13-1, the J call TRBJ2-1; D might be TRBD1 (6 bases). The CDR3 end falls 1 residue outside the read, so it is completed with the germline J gene. The V end lost 1 base, the J end lost 2 bases, and 7 bases lay between the germline ends. There are 14 residues in the CDR3. The germline V gene has CDR1 NSHNY and CDR2 SYGAGN.

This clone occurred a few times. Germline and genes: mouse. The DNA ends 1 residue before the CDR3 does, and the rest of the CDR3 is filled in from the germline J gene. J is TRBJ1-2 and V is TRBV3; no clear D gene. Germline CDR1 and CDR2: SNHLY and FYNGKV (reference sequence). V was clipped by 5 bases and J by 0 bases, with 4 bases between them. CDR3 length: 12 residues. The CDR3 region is CASSRANSDYTF. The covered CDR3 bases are TGTGCCAGCAGCCGGGCAAACTCCGACTACACC.

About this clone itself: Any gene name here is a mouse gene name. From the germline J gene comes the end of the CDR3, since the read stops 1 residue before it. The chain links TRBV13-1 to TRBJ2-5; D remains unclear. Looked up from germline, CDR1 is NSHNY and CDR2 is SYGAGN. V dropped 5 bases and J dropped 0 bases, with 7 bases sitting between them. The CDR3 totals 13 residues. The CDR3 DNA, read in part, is TGTGCCAGCAGCTCACGGAACCAAGACACCCAGTAC. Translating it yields CASSSRNQDTQY. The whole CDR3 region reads CASSSRNQDTQYF.

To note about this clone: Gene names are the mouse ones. This chain's CDR3 is CASSDRGFSQNTLYF. The covered CDR3 bases are TGTGCCAGCAGTGACAGGGGGTTTAGTCAAAACACCTTGTAC. This chain connects TRBV13-1 to TRBJ2-4; 7 positions match TRBD1. The CDR3 is cut off 1 residue early in the read; its end comes from the germline J gene. V lost 2 bases to trimming and J lost 0 bases; unmatched junction nucleotides: 3. The CDR3 sequence is 15 residues long. Germline lookup yields CDR1 NSHNY and CDR2 SYGAGN.

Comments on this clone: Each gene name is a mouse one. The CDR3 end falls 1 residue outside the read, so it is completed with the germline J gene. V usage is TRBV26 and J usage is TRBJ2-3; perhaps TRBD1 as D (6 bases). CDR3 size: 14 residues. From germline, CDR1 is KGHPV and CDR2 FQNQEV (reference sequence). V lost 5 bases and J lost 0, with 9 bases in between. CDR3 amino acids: CASSWTASAETLYF. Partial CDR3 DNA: TGTGCCAGCAGTTGGACAGCTAGTGCAGAAACGCTGTAT.

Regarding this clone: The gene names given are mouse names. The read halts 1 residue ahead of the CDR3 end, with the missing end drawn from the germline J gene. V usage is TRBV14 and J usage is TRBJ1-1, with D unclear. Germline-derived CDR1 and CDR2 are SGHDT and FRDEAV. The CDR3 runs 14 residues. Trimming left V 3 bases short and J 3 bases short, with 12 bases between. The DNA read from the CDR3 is TGTGCCAGCAGTTCCGGGCTGAGGGACACAGAAGTCTTC. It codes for CASSSGLRDTEVF. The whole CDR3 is CASSSGLRDTEVFF. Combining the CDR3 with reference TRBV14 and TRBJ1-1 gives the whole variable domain EAGVTQSPRYAVLQEGQAVSFWCDPISGHDTLYWYQQPRDQGPQLLVYFRDEAVIDNSQLPSDRFSAVRPKGTNSTLKIQSAKQGDTATYLCASSSGLRDTEVFFGKGTRLTVV.

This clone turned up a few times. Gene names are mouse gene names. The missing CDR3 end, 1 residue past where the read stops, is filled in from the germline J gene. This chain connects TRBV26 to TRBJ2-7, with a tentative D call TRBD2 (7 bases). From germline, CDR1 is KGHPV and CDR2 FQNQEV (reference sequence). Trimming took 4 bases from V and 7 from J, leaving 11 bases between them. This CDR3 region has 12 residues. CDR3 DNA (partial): TGTGCCAGCAGTCGGGGGGCGGGGGAACAGTAC. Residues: CASSRGAGEQY. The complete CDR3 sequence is CASSRGAGEQYF.

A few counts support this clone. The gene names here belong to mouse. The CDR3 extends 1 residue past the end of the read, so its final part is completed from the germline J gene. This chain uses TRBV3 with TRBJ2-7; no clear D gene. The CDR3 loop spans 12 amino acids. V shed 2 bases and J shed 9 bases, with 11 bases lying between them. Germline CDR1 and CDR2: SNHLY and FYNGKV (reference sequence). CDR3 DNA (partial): TGTGCCAGCAGCTTACAGGCCCCTGGACAGTAC. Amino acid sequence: CASSLQAPGQY. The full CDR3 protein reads CASSLQAPGQYF.

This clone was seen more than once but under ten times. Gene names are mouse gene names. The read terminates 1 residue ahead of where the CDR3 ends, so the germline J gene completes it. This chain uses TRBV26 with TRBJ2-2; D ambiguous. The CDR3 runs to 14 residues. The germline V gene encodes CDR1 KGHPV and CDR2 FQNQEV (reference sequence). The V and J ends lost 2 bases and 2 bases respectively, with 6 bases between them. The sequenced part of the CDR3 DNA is TGTGCCAGCAGTCTGATACAGAACACCGGGCAGCTCTAC. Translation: CASSLIQNTGQLY. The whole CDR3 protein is CASSLIQNTGQLYF.

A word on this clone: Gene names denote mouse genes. The DNA read from the CDR3 is TGTGCCAGCAGTCGGGGACAGGGGGCCACAGAAGTCTTC. Translating gives CASSRGQGATEVF. In full, the CDR3 is CASSRGQGATEVFF. The chain has TRBV26 and TRBJ1-1, with TRBD1 identical over 12 bases. Sequencing ends 1 residue short of the CDR3 end; the germline J gene provides the rest. The CDR3 consists of 14 residues. V was pared by 4 bases and J by 4 bases, with 1 base of the junction left unmatched. Germline CDR1 and CDR2: KGHPV and FQNQEV (reference sequence). Based on the CDR3 plus reference TRBV26 and TRBJ1-1, the full variable domain is NSKVIQTPRYLVKGQGQKAKMRCIPEKGHPVVFWYQQNKNNEFKFLINFQNQEVLQQIDMTEKRFSAECPSNSPCSLEIQSSEAGDSALYLCASSRGQGATEVFFGKGTRLTVV.

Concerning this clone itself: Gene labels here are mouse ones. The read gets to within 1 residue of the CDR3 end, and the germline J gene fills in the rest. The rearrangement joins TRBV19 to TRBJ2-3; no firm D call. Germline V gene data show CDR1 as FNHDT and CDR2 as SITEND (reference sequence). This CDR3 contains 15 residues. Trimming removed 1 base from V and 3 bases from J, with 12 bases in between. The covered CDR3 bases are TGTGCCAGCAGTATACAACAGTATGGGGCAGAAACGCTGTAT. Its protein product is CASSIQQYGAETLY. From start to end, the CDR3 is CASSIQQYGAETLYF.

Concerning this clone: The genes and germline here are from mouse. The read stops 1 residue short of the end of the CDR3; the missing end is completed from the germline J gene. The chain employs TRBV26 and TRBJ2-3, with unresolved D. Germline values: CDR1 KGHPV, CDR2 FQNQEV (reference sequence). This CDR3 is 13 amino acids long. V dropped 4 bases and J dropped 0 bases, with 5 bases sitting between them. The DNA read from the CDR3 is TGTGCCAGCAGTCGTCCTAGTGCAGAAACGCTGTAT. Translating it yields CASSRPSAETLY. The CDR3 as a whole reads CASSRPSAETLYF.

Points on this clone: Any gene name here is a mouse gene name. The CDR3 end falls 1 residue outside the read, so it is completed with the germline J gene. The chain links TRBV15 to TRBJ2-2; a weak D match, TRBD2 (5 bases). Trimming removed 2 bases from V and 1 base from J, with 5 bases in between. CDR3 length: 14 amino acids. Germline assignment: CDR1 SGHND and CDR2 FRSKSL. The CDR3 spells CASSLLGNTGQLYF. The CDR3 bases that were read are TGTGCCAGCAGTTTACTGGGAAACACCGGGCAGCTCTAC.

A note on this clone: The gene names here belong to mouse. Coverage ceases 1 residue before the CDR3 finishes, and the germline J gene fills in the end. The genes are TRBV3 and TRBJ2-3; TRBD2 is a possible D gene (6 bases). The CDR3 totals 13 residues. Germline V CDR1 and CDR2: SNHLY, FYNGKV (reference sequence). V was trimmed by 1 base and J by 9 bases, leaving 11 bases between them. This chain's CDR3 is CASSLGGEGTLYF. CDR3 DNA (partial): TGTGCCAGCAGCTTAGGGGGGGAGGGGACGCTGTAT.

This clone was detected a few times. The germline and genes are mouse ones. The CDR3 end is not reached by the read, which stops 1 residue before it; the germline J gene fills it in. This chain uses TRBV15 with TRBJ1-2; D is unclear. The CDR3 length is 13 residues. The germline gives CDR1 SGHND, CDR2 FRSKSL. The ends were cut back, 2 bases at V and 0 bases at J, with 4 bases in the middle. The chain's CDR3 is CASSLSANSDYTF. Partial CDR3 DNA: TGTGCCAGCAGTTTAAGTGCAAACTCCGACTACACC.

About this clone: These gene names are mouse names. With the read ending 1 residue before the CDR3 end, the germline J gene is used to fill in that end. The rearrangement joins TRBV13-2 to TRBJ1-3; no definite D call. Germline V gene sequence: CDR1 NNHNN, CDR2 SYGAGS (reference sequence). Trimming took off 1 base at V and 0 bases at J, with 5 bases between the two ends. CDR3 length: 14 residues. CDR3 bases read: TGTGCCAGCGGTGATACCAATTCTGGAAATACGCTCTAT. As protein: CASGDTNSGNTLY. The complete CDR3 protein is CASGDTNSGNTLYF.

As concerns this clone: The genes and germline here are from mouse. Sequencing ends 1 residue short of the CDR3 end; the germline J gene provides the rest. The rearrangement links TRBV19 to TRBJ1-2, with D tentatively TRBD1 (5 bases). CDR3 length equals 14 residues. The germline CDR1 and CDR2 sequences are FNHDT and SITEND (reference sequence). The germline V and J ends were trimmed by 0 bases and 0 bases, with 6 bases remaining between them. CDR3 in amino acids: CASSIGDANSDYTF. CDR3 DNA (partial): TGTGCCAGCAGTATAGGGGACGCAAACTCCGACTACACC.

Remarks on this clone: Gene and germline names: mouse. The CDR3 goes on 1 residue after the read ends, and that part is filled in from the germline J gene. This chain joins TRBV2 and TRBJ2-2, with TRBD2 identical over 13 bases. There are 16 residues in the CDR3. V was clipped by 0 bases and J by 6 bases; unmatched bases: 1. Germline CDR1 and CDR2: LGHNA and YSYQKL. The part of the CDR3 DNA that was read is TGTGCCAGCAGCCAAGAGGACTGGGGGGGCCCCGGGCAGCTCTAC. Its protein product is CASSQEDWGGPGQLY. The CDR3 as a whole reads CASSQEDWGGPGQLYF.